The subject of this entry is one TCR beta chain. The antigen is undetermined. This clone may be a read error of a much larger clone one base away. The data stem from a study of T cell clones after liver transplantation. With 2 bases clipped from V and 4 bases from J, the junction kept 12 bases outside the gene matches. Germline CDR1 SGHRS, CDR2 YFSETQ. This CDR3 spans 17 amino acids. Overall study findings and caveats: Small, mixed patient groups and varying post-transplant times limit these conclusions.

Alloreactive TCRbeta sequences came from sequencing proliferating CFSE-low cells in the MLR. Libraries were prepared by immunoSEQ multiplex PCR; TCRdb keeps only in-frame clonotypes and omits some of them. Here the sample spans approximately 3,000 clones, roughly 25% being singletons. Sequencing was carried out using CD4+ T cells from PBMCs cultured with third-party cells. The chain joins TRBV5-1 to TRBJ1-1, with TRBD1 matching over 9 bases. The receptor comes from a human patient who received a liver transplant. Some of these T cells may belong to the graft donor. The chain's CDR3 is CASSLPVQGAVGTEAFF. CDR3 bases: TGCGCCAGCAGCTTACCGGTACAGGGGGCAGTTGGCACTGAAGCTTTCTTT.